These 17 T cell receptor beta chains came from one sample sequenced in a study of T-cell memory formation after mild COVID-19. MiXCR, run by TCRdb on the 5' RACE reads, gives a single entry per CDR3 protein. This table has 500,000 to 650,000 distinct CDR3 sequences, 20% to 25% appearing once. The sequencing input was PBMCs or a T cell subset sorted from them (not recorded which). The receptors were gathered from an adult woman who had mild COVID-19 (a few samples of this study predate the infection). Cell type and time point are not known.

In this sample, this clonotype turned up a few times. The gene calls are TRBV5-1 and TRBJ2-3; maybe TRBD2 (5 bases). Germline CDR1 SGHRS, CDR2 YFSETQ. CDR3 length equals 14 residues. V lost 8 bases and J 0 bases, leaving 13 bases between the germline ends. The CDR3 DNA sequence: TGCGCCAGTAAAATAAGGACTAGCACAGATACGCAGTATTTT. Its protein product is CASKIRTSTDTQYF.

The sample holds a few counts of this clonotype. The rearrangement links TRBV11-3 to TRBJ2-5; possible D gene TRBD1, 6 bases. Germline V gene lookup returns CDR1 SGHNT and CDR2 YENEEA. This CDR3 contains 14 residues. V lost 5 bases, J lost 2 bases, and 12 bases lay in between. The CDR3 bases are TGTGCCAGCAGCACCGACAGGATGCAAGAGACCCAGTACTTC. Translation gives CASSTDRMQETQYF.

This rearrangement joins TRBV27 to TRBJ2-7; D tentatively fits TRBD1 or TRBD2 (5 bases each). V was pared by 6 bases and J by 4 bases, with 28 bases between. Per germline, CDR1 MNHEY and CDR2 SMNVEV (reference sequence). This CDR3 contains 18 residues. The CDR3 here is CASSYPRGLPGEGYEQYF. In DNA form, the CDR3 reads TGTGCCAGCAGCTACCCCCGGGGCCTCCCCGGAGAAGGTTACGAGCAGTACTTC.

This clonotype was detected a few times. The chain uses TRBV6-5 and TRBJ2-1; TRBD2 aligns across 10 bases. Germline V gene lookup returns CDR1 MNHEY and CDR2 SVGAGI. V shed 2 bases and J 8 bases; nucleotides not matched to a gene: 3. The length of the CDR3 is 14 residues. CDR3: CASSYERGGYEQFF. DNA for the CDR3: TGTGCCAGCAGTTACGAGCGGGGGGGGTATGAGCAGTTCTTC.

CDR3 coding DNA: TGTGCCAGCAGCCCAGAACCGGGAGCCGGAGGCTACACCTTC. The encoded protein is CASSPEPGAGGYTF. J is TRBJ1-2 and V is TRBV7-3; D not resolved. Germline CDR1 and CDR2: SGHTA and FQGTGA. The CDR3 consists of 14 residues. Deletions cut 5 bases from V and 8 bases from J, with 18 bases between.

This clonotype was seen a handful of times. The CDR3 bases are TGCGCCAGCAGCTTAAGCGTCTCCCGCTCCTACGAGCAGTACTTC. Amino acid sequence: CASSLSVSRSYEQYF. The chain couples TRBV5-1 to TRBJ2-7, with D unresolved. The V end lost 2 bases, the J end lost 0 bases, and 12 bases lay between the germline ends. CDR3 length: 15 amino acids. Per germline, CDR1 SGHRS and CDR2 YFSETQ. The full variable domain, in which reference TRBV5-1 and TRBJ2-7 provide the parts outside the CDR3, is KAGVTQTPRYLIKTRGQQVTLSCSPISGHRSVSWYQQTPGQGLQFLFEYFSETQRNKGNFPGRFSGRQFSNSRSEMNVSTLELGDSALYLCASSLSVSRSYEQYFGPGTRLTVT.

This clonotype has only a few counts. The gene calls are TRBV27 and TRBJ2-3, with 9 positions matching TRBD1. Germline CDR1 and CDR2: MNHEY and SMNVEV (reference sequence). This CDR3 comprises 16 residues. V was pared by 5 bases and J by 0 bases, with 6 bases of the junction left unmatched. Written as DNA, the CDR3 is TGTGCCAGCAGTAAATACAGGGGGCTTAGCACAGATACGCAGTATTTT. Translated: CASSKYRGLSTDTQYF.

The chain couples TRBV6-5 to TRBJ1-2, with unresolved D. Trimming took off 10 bases at V and 13 bases at J, with 19 bases between the two ends. Germline V gene data show CDR1 as MNHEY and CDR2 as SVGAGI. The CDR3 is made up of 11 amino acids. As DNA, the CDR3 is TGTGCCACCATGGGCTTTGGTGTTAGCACCTTC. It yields the protein CATMGFGVSTF.

This clonotype was detected only a few times. CDR3 sequence (DNA): TGTGCCAGCAGCCAGGGACTACAGCCCCAGCATTTT. It specifies CASSQGLQPQHF. The chain has TRBV3-1 and TRBJ1-5; D is perhaps TRBD1 (5 bases). The CDR3 length is 12 residues. Trimming took 3 bases from V and 7 from J, leaving 7 bases between them. Germline V gives CDR1 LGHDT, CDR2 YNNKEL (reference sequence).

In nucleotides, the CDR3 is TGTGCCAGTTACGAGCAAGGGACAGGGTTTGACGGTGAAAAACTGTTTTTT. It specifies CASYEQGTGFDGEKLFF. This chain uses TRBV7-9 with TRBJ1-4, with 9 bases fitting TRBD1. The CDR3 contains 17 residues. The V gene end was trimmed by 9 bases and the J gene end by 7 bases; junction bases not matched to a gene: 18. Germline V gene sequence: CDR1 SEHNR, CDR2 FQNEAQ (reference sequence).

The chain recombines TRBV7-2 with TRBJ2-3, with D maybe TRBD2 (6 bases). V was pared by 5 bases and J by 2 bases, with 14 bases between. The CDR3 covers 15 residues. Per the germline V gene, CDR1 is SGHTA and CDR2 is FQGNSA. In nucleotides, the CDR3 is TGTGCCAGCAGCACGCGGGACCGCACCACAGATACGCAGTATTTT. Translation: CASSTRDRTTDTQYF. The full variable domain, in which reference TRBV7-2 and TRBJ2-3 provide the parts outside the CDR3, is GAGVSQSPSNKVTEKGKDVELRCDPISGHTALYWYRQSLGQGLEFLIYFQGNSAPDKSGLPSDRFSAERTGGSVSTLTIQRTQQEDSAVYLCASSTRDRTTDTQYFGPGTRLTVL.

The CDR3 reads CATSDFASGKGNEQFF. CDR3 coding DNA: TGTGCCACCAGTGATTTCGCTAGCGGGAAAGGTAATGAGCAGTTCTTC. V and J are TRBV24-1 and TRBJ2-1; TRBD2 matches 9 bases. This CDR3 has 16 residues. V was pared by 1 base and J by 7 bases, with 7 bases of the junction left unmatched. Germline CDR1 KGHDR, CDR2 SFDVKD.

In this sample, this clonotype turned up a few times. The CDR3 reads CASSHRNLGANEQFF. CDR3 bases: TGTGCCAGCAGTCATCGTAACCTAGGGGCGAATGAGCAGTTCTTC. This sequence joins TRBV7-9 and TRBJ2-1; D may be TRBD1 (5 bases). V was clipped by 6 bases and J by 7 bases, with 19 bases between them. Germline V gene sequence: CDR1 SEHNR, CDR2 FQNEAQ (reference sequence). The CDR3 extends over 15 amino acids. The whole variable domain, remainder taken from reference TRBV7-9 and TRBJ2-1, is DTGVSQNPRHKITKRGQNVTFRCDPISEHNRLYWYRQTLGQGPEFLTYFQNEAQLEKSRLLSDRFSAERPKGSFSTLEIQRTEQGDSAMYLCASSHRNLGANEQFFGPGTRLTVL.

V is TRBV20-1 and J is TRBJ2-3; D may be TRBD1 (6 bases). Looked up from germline, CDR1 is DFQATT and CDR2 is SNEGSKA (reference sequence). This CDR3 region has 15 residues. V lost 1 base, J lost 2 bases, and 13 bases lay in between. CDR3: CSARGAGEITDTQYF. The CDR3 bases are TGCAGTGCTAGAGGTGCAGGGGAGATCACAGATACGCAGTATTTT.

The chain links TRBV20-1 to TRBJ2-2; a weak D match, TRBD2 (6 bases). The CDR3 is 15 residues long. The V end was cut by 3 bases, the J end by 5 bases, with 16 bases between. Germline V CDR1 and CDR2: DFQATT, SNEGSKA (reference sequence). CDR3 protein: CSASDGRRGTGELFF. As DNA, the CDR3 is TGCAGTGCTAGTGATGGCAGGCGGGGAACCGGGGAGCTGTTTTTT.

This rearrangement joins TRBV7-8 to TRBJ1-1; D remains ambiguous. The CDR3 is 14 residues long. The germline V and J ends were trimmed by 6 bases and 1 base, with 12 bases remaining between them. Germline V lookup: CDR1 SGHVS, CDR2 FQNEAQ. CDR3 sequence: CASRNPRRNTEAFF. The CDR3 coding sequence is TGTGCCAGCAGGAATCCCAGGAGGAACACTGAAGCTTTCTTT.

In its sample, this clonotype was seen a few times. The rearrangement uses TRBV14 and TRBJ2-5, with D possibly being TRBD2 (7 bases). V dropped 4 bases and J dropped 5 bases, with 26 bases sitting between them. Per the germline V gene, CDR1 is SGHDN and CDR2 is FVKESK. The CDR3 has 18 amino acids. DNA for the CDR3: TGTGCCAGCAGCCCGCGGGGGCAGGCTATAGTGGTCATGGAGACCCAGTACTTC. As protein: CASSPRGQAIVVMETQYF.